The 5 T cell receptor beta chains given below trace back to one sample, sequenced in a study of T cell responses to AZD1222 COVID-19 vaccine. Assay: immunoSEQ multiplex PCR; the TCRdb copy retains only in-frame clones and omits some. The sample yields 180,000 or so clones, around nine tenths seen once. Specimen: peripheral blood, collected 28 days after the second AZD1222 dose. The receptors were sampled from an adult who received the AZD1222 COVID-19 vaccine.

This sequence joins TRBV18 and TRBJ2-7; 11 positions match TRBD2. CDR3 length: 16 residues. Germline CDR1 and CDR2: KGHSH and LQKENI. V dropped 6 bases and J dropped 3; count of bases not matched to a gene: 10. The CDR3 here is CASSPSTLAGGYEQYF. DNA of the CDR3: TGTGCCAGCTCTCCATCGACCCTAGCGGGAGGCTACGAGCAGTACTTC.

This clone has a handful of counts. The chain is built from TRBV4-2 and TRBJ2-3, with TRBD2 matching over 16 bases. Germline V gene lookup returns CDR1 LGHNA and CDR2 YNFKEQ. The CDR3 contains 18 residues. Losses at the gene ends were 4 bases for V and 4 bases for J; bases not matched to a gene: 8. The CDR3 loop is CASSPGTSGRVVADTQYF. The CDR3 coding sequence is TGTGCCAGCAGCCCGGGGACTAGCGGGAGGGTGGTCGCAGATACGCAGTATTTT.

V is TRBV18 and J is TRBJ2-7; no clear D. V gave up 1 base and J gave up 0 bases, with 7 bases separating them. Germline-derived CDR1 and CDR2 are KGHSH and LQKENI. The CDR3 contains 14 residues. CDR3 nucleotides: TGTGCCAGCTCACCACGGGGAAGCTCCTACGAGCAGTACTTC. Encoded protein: CASSPRGSSYEQYF. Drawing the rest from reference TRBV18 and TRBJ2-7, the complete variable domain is NAGVMQNPRHLVRRRGQEARLRCSPMKGHSHVYWYRQLPEEGLKFMVYLQKENIIDESGMPKERFSAEFPKEGPSILRIQQVVRGDSAAYFCASSPRGSSYEQYFGPGTRLTVT.

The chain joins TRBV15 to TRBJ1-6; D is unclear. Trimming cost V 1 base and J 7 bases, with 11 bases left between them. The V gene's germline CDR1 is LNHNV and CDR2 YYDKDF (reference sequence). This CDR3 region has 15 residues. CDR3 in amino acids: CATSRVKDPNSPLHF. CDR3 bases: TGTGCCACCAGCAGAGTAAAAGATCCCAATTCACCCCTCCACTTT.

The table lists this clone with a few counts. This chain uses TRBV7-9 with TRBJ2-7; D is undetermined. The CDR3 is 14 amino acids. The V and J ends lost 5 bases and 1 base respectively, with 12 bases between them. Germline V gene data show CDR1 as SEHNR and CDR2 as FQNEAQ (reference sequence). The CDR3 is CASSPPLRSYEQYF. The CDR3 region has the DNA TGTGCCAGCAGCCCTCCTTTGCGGTCCTACGAGCAGTACTTC.